The clone carrying this TCR beta chain occurred many times. The antigen is unknown. CDR3 size: 15 residues. The germline V gene encodes CDR1 MNHNS and CDR2 SASEGT. V lost 3 bases, J lost 4 bases, and 6 bases stayed unmatched. Some clones are missing from TCRdb's copy, which holds only in-frame ones; the method was immunoSEQ multiplex PCR. This table holds 95,000 to 150,000 clones, more than 75% found once. Among the roughly 120 subjects of the validation cohort, separate from the 666-subject first cohort, were the donors. This sample was taken from a study of cytomegalovirus exposure and HLA in healthy donors. Points from the study as a whole: The listing of 160 or so TCR beta chains classed them as cytomegalovirus-associated. Many donors carried some public TCRs, although rarity characterized most TCR sequences.

The sequenced material came from PBMCs. The receptor was isolated from a woman between 18 and 29 years old in good health and CMV-seropositive. V gene TRBV6-1 combines with J gene TRBJ1-2; 9 nucleotides line up with TRBD1. The CDR3 region has the DNA TGTGCCAGCAGTGAGAGGTCGACAGGGGGCTATGGCTACACCTTC. This codes for CASSERSTGGYGYTF.